The rows below give T cell receptor beta chains drawn from one sample of a study. TCRdb re-called the 5' RACE reads through MiXCR, storing one row per CDR3 protein. Among tens of thousands of distinct CDR3 sequences listed, less than 30% were seen once. The sample comprised memory CD4+ T cells sorted from a lymph node. These receptors all come from a female donor with breast cancer. Both conserved end residues are part of each CDR3. The D gene is left open where the match is weak. Not all rows give a size; the values are once, few, many and, for expanded clones, a class.

-,-,12,TRBV4-1,TRBJ2-3,TGCGCCAGCAGCCCGCTGAGCGATACGCAGTATTTT,CASSPLSDTQYF
few,TRBD2,17,TRBV4-2,TRBJ2-1,TGTGCCAGCAGCCAAGAGAGCGGGAGGGCCGGATACAATGAGCAGTTCTTC,CASSQESGRAGYNEQFF
-,-,15,TRBV6-5,TRBJ2-1,TGTGCCAGCAGCCCGGACAGAGCCTCCTACAATGAGCAGTTCTTC,CASSPDRASYNEQFF
-,-,12,TRBV29-1,TRBJ2-4,TGCAGCGTGTCTGCCGGACAAGACATTCAGTACTTC,CSVSAGQDIQYF
few,TRBD2,15,TRBV28,TRBJ2-7,TGTGCCAGCAGTCCTCTAGCGGGAGCTGGATCCGAGCAGTACTTC,CASSPLAGAGSEQYF
-,-,15,TRBV9,TRBJ2-5,TGTGCCAGCAGCGTCATGGGACTCGACCAAGAGACCCAGTACTTC,CASSVMGLDQETQYF
-,-,15,TRBV4-1,TRBJ2-5,TGCGCCAGCAGCCAAGCCCCCGGGGCGGGGGAGACCCAGTACTTC,CASSQAPGAGETQYF
many,-,14,TRBV4-1,TRBJ2-7,TGCGCCAGCAGCCAAAAGGACAGCTCCTACGAGCAGTACTTC,CASSQKDSSYEQYF
-,-,15,TRBV18,TRBJ1-2,TGTGCCAGCTCACCAACCTCGGACCAGGACATGGGCTACACCTTC,CASSPTSDQDMGYTF
few,-,16,TRBV29-1,TRBJ2-1,TGCAGCGTTCTTCGTTTCCGGGGTGGGGGCTACAATGAGCAGTTCTTC,CSVLRFRGGGYNEQFF
-,-,13,TRBV12-3/TRBV12-4,TRBJ2-5,TGTGCCAGCAGTCGGAATGGTTTGGAGACCCAGTACTTC,CASSRNGLETQYF
-,TRBD1,15,TRBV24-1,TRBJ1-5,TGTGCCACGGCCCCGGGGGGACAGTCCTTTTTGCCCCAGCATTTT,CATAPGGQSFLPQHF
-,-,16,TRBV7-2,TRBJ2-6,TGTGCCAGCAGCGGCAGGGTCCTCTCTGGGGCCAACGTCCTGACTTTC,CASSGRVLSGANVLTF
-,-,16,TRBV28,TRBJ1-5,TGTGCCAGCAACAACCCGAGGACAGCTAGCAATCAGCCCCAGCATTTT,CASNNPRTASNQPQHF
few,-,15,TRBV28,TRBJ2-3,TGTGCCAGCAGTTTTTTCAGGGAAAGCACAGATACGCAGTATTTT,CASSFFRESTDTQYF
-,-,17,TRBV6-1,TRBJ1-4,TGTGCCAGCAGTGAATTGGGACCCCGCGCAACTAATGAAAAACTGTTTTTC,CASSELGPRATNEKLFF
-,TRBD1,13,TRBV12-3/TRBV12-4,TRBJ1-6,TGTGCCAGCAGGGGACAGGAGTCTTCACCCCTCCACTTT,CASRGQESSPLHF
few,-,13,TRBV6-5,TRBJ2-7,TGTGCCAGCAGTCCACCCCAGGGGGGCGAGCAGTACTTC,CASSPPQGGEQYF
many,-,13,TRBV12-3/TRBV12-4,TRBJ2-3,TGTGCCAGCAGTTTTGGGTCTTGGGATACGCAGTATTTT,CASSFGSWDTQYF
-,-,14,TRBV20-1,TRBJ1-1,TGCAGTGCTAGAACCGACAGGCCGAACACTGAAGCTTTCTTT,CSARTDRPNTEAFF
-,-,13,TRBV9,TRBJ2-5,TGTGCCAGCAGCGTGGGGCCCCAAGAGACCCAGTACTTC,CASSVGPQETQYF
-,-,15,TRBV5-1,TRBJ2-1,TGCGCCAGCAGCCCGACAACTAACAGGGCACATGAGCAGTTCTTC,CASSPTTNRAHEQFF
-,-,17,TRBV30,TRBJ1-6,TGTGCCTGGAGTGCTCAGACGGTCGTCTCAAGGAATTCACCCCTCCACTTT,CAWSAQTVVSRNSPLHF
few,TRBD2,17,TRBV28,TRBJ2-3,TGTGCCAGCTCCACCGGATGGATAGCGGGAGTCGCGAATACGCAGTATTTT,CASSTGWIAGVANTQYF
few,-,16,TRBV5-1,TRBJ2-6,TGCGCCAGCAGCTTGGAGACACTCTCTGGGGCCAACGTCCTGACTTTC,CASSLETLSGANVLTF
-,-,20,TRBV7-3,TRBJ2-6,TGTGCCAGCAGCTTAATGGGGGACACCCTACAATCATCTGGGGCCAACGTCCTGACTTTC,CASSLMGDTLQSSGANVLTF
few,TRBD1,14,TRBV12-3/TRBV12-4,TRBJ1-2,TGTGCCAGCTTGAGAACAGGGGGCCGCGATGGCTACACCTTC,CASLRTGGRDGYTF